This T cell receptor beta chain stems from a study of T cell changes during pregnancy in multiple sclerosis. The CDR3 consists of 14 residues. V was pared by 8 bases and J by 5 bases, with 18 bases between. From germline, CDR1 is SGHVS and CDR2 FNYEAQ. This clone was seen just once. Only in-frame clones appear in the TCRdb table, and some are missing; sequencing was by immunoSEQ multiplex PCR. The table shows some 62,000 clones, with 92% occurring only once. Sequenced here: peripheral blood, sampled in the second trimester of pregnancy. The TCR sequence derives from a female donor in good health, enrolled as a control in a pregnancy study. J is TRBJ2-5 and V is TRBV7-6; D unresolved. The CDR3 DNA is TGTGCCAGCGCCCGGTTATCTCGTTCTGAGACCCAGTACTTC. Protein sequence: CASARLSRSETQYF. Based on the CDR3 plus reference TRBV7-6 and TRBJ2-5, the full variable domain is GAGVSQSPRYKVTKRGQDVALRCDPISGHVSLYWYRQALGQGPEFLTYFNYEAQQDKSGLPNDRFSAERPEGSISTLTIQRTEQRDSAMYRCASARLSRSETQYFGPGTRLLVL.